This TCR beta chain was retrieved from a study of Graves' ophthalmopathy and Graves' hyperthyroidism. Study-wide results and limits: Most thyroid clonotypes with frequency above 0.001 were detected in blood too.

CDR1 and CDR2 from the germline V gene are SGHRS and YFSETQ. With 4 bases removed from V and 1 base from J, the gap between germline ends came to 11 bases. There are 14 residues in the CDR3. The sample holds many counts of this clonotype. The antigen is unknown. From RNA, the CDR3 regions of TCR beta chains were amplified and sequenced. First-round RT-PCR with HTBI primers preceded a second-round multiplex PCR. TCRdb re-called the multiplex PCR reads through MiXCR, storing one row per CDR3 protein. Of approximately 460,000 distinct CDR3 sequences listed, around 14% were seen once; the top ten hold 8% to 10%.

This sequence originates from a woman in her 30s with Graves' ophthalmopathy. J is TRBJ1-1 and V is TRBV5-1, with D unresolved. Sequencing input: blood. This CDR3 is CASSRRPKNTEAFF. CDR3 in DNA: TGCGCCAGCAGCAGGAGGCCAAAGAACACTGAAGCTTTCTTT.